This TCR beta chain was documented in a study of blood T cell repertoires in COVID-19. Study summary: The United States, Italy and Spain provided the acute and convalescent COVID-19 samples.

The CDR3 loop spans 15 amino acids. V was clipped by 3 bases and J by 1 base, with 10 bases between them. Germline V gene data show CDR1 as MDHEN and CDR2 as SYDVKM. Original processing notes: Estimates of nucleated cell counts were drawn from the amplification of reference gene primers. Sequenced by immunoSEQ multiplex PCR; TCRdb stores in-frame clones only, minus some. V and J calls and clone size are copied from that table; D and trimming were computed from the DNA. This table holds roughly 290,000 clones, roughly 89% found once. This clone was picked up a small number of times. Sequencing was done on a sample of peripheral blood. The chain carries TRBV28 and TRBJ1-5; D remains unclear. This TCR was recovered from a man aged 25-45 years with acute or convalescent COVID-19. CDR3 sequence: CASSLRVSSNQPQHF. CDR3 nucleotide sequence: TGTGCCAGCAGTTTGCGGGTAAGCAGCAATCAGCCCCAGCATTTT.